This T cell receptor beta chain derives from a study of cytotoxic CD8 clonotypes in ibrutinib-treated CLL. Points from the study as a whole: Once treatment began, public clonotypes, which were uncommon, contracted or stayed stable.

Points on this clone: Its specificity is unknown.

Only in-frame clones appear in the TCRdb table, and some are missing; sequencing was by immunoSEQ multiplex PCR. The repertoire holds approximately 200,000 clones, about 72% seen once, with 13% in the top ten. CDR1 and CDR2 from the germline V gene are SGDLS and YYNGEE. This CDR3 has 16 amino acids. The junction had 12 bases not matched to a gene; V was cut back by 4 bases and J by 5 bases. Genomic DNA (roughly 2.2 micrograms) was obtained from cryopreserved PBMCs for construction of TCR beta libraries. This specimen consisted of PBMCs, obtained after 24 months of ibrutinib treatment. The TCR was taken from a human donor with chronic lymphocytic leukemia. This sequence joins TRBV9 and TRBJ2-1; 7 nucleotides match TRBD1. CDR3 bases: TGTGCCAGCAGCCGGGACAGATCCTTGCACAACAATGAGCAGTTCTTC. Protein product: CASSRDRSLHNNEQFF.